Listed here are 8 T cell receptor beta chains from one sample, sequenced in a study of patients and donors after allogeneic stem cell transplantation. TCRdb called the RT-PCR reads again in MiXCR, with one record for every CDR3 protein. The table shows approximately 210,000 distinct CDR3 sequences, with less than 45% occurring only once. The sequenced sample was blood, either unsorted or a sorted T cell fraction (not recorded which). These receptors came from a human donor who was either an allogeneic HSCT recipient or a stem cell or donor lymphocyte infusion donor (not recorded which). It is not recorded whose cells these are; they may come from a transplant donor.

The rearrangement links TRBV6-2 or TRBV6-3 to TRBJ2-2; 10 positions match TRBD2. Germline trimming cut 8 bases from V and 2 bases from J; bases unmatched to any gene: 8. The CDR3 sequence is 16 residues long. Germline V lookup: CDR1 MNHEY, CDR2 SVGEGT. CDR3 loop: CASAYALAGNTGELFF. The CDR3, as DNA: TGTGCCAGCGCATACGCACTAGCGGGAAACACCGGGGAGCTGTTTTTT.

There are a few counts of this clonotype. This rearrangement joins TRBV7-6 to TRBJ1-5; D not certain. Trimming took 5 bases from V and 3 from J, leaving 11 bases between them. CDR3 length: 14 residues. Germline V gene lookup returns CDR1 SGHVS and CDR2 FNYEAQ. The CDR3 DNA reads as TGTGCCAGCAGCCCCGGGAGCGTCAATCAGCCCCAGCATTTT. Its translation: CASSPGSVNQPQHF. The full variable domain, in which reference TRBV7-6 and TRBJ1-5 provide the parts outside the CDR3, is GAGVSQSPRYKVTKRGQDVALRCDPISGHVSLYWYRQALGQGPEFLTYFNYEAQQDKSGLPNDRFSAERPEGSISTLTIQRTEQRDSAMYRCASSPGSVNQPQHFGDGTRLSIL.

The chain links TRBV6-5 to TRBJ1-2; TRBD1 matches 8 bases. Germline loops: CDR1 MNHEY, CDR2 SVGAGI. Trimming removed 8 bases from V and 4 bases from J; junction bases left unmatched: 6. The CDR3 consists of 13 residues. The CDR3 DNA is TGTGCCAGCCGATCAGACAGGGGCTATGGCTACACCTTC. It yields the protein CASRSDRGYGYTF.

The rearrangement links TRBV6-5 to TRBJ2-3; 14 bases map to TRBD2. The V gene's germline CDR1 is MNHEY and CDR2 SVGAGI. Trimming at V came to 6 bases and at J to 1 base, leaving 3 bases not matched to a gene. CDR3 size: 16 residues. The CDR3 coding sequence is TGTGCCAGCAGGGGACTAGCGGGGGTGGGCACAGATACGCAGTATTTT. This gives the protein CASRGLAGVGTDTQYF.

CDR3 in amino acids: CASSHGLAGVGFF. The CDR3 DNA follows: TGTGCCAGCAGCCACGGACTAGCGGGAGTAGGGTTCTTC. V is TRBV6-5 and J is TRBJ2-1; 13 nucleotides match TRBD2. Per germline, CDR1 MNHEY and CDR2 SVGAGI. This CDR3 comprises 13 residues. V lost 6 bases and J lost 15; bases outside the gene matches: 8.

On this clonotype: A junction end diverges from the germline sequence, so it may reflect a read error. The gene calls are TRBV4-3 and TRBJ2-2; D might be TRBD1 or TRBD2, each matching 5 bases. This CDR3 has 14 residues. The germline V gene has CDR1 LGHNA and CDR2 YSLEER. The CDR3 DNA reads TGCGCCAGCAGCCAAGATCAGGGCGCCGGGGAGCCGTTTTTT. As protein: CASSQDQGAGEPFF.

This chain links TRBV19 with TRBJ1-1; no clear D gene. The V end was cut by 7 bases, the J end by 3 bases, with 12 bases between. This CDR3 region has 13 residues. In germline, CDR1 is LNHDA, CDR2 SQIVND (reference sequence). The CDR3 DNA reads as TGTGCCAGTAACCGGGCTTGGGACACTGAAGCTTTCTTT. Translating it yields CASNRAWDTEAFF.

This chain connects TRBV29-1 to TRBJ2-2; 7 nucleotides match TRBD1. V shed 4 bases, J shed 7 bases, and the junction held 6 bases outside the gene matches. Per germline, CDR1 SQVTM and CDR2 ANQGSEA. The CDR3 spans 13 residues. CDR3 DNA: TGCAGCGTTGTAAGGGGGCAGGGCGGGGAGCTGTTTTTT. It codes for CSVVRGQGGELFF.